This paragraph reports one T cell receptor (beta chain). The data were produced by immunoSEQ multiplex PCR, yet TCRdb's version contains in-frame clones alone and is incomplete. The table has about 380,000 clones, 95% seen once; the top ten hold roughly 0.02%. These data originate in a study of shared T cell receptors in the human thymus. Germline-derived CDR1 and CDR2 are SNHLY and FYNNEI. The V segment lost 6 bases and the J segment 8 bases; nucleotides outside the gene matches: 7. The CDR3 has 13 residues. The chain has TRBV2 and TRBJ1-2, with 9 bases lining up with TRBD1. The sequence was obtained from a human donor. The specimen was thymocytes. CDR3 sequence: CASSGDRVEGYTF. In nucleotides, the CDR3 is TGTGCCAGCAGCGGGGACAGGGTGGAGGGCTACACCTTC. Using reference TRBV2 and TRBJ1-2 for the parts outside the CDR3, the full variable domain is EPEVTQTPSHQVTQMGQEVILRCVPISNHLYFYWYRQILGQKVEFLVSFYNNEISEKSEIFDDQFSVERPDGSNFTLKIRSTKLEDSAMYFCASSGDRVEGYTFGSGTRLTVV.